These 19 T cell receptor beta chains were sequenced from one sample in a study of T cells in localized non-small cell lung cancer. Assay: immunoSEQ multiplex PCR; the TCRdb copy retains only in-frame clones and omits some. Altogether about 19,000 clones are present, 75% to 85% being singletons, with the ten largest covering around 4.5%. The source material was peripheral blood, sampled before any cancer treatment. Receptors were obtained from a man between 40 and 70 years old with stage I lung adenocarcinoma.

The J gene is TRBJ2-1, the V gene TRBV27; D remains ambiguous. There are 14 residues in the CDR3. Trimming took off 5 bases at V and 2 bases at J, with 10 bases between the two ends. Germline loops: CDR1 MNHEY, CDR2 SMNVEV (reference sequence). CDR3 nucleotide sequence: TGTGCCAGCAGTGGATCGTGGACCTACAATGAGCAGTTCTTC. Protein: CASSGSWTYNEQFF.

The chain couples TRBV7-8 to TRBJ1-1; D is perhaps TRBD1 (5 bases). The CDR3 totals 17 residues. The germline V gene has CDR1 SGHVS and CDR2 FQNEAQ. V was cut by 5 bases and J by 3 bases, with 22 bases left in between. In DNA, the CDR3 is TGTGCCAGCAGCCTAAGTCTGTTGGGGCCCGCGCACACTGAAGCTTTCTTT. Its translation: CASSLSLLGPAHTEAFF.

J is TRBJ2-1 and V is TRBV7-2; either TRBD1 or TRBD2 may supply D (5 bases each). The CDR3 spans 15 residues. Germline CDR1 and CDR2: SGHTA and FQGNSA. Trimming stripped 3 bases from V and 0 bases from J, with 9 bases between. This CDR3 reads CASSFSGRSYNEQFF. The DNA for the CDR3 is TGTGCCAGCAGCTTCTCGGGGCGCTCCTACAATGAGCAGTTCTTC.

The gene calls are TRBV19 and TRBJ1-6; D is perhaps TRBD1 (5 bases). Germline assignment: CDR1 LNHDA and CDR2 SQIVND (reference sequence). V was cut by 5 bases and J by 9 bases, with 11 bases left in between. This CDR3 has 13 residues. The CDR3 loop is CASSVGELSPLHF. The CDR3 bases are TGTGCCAGTAGTGTAGGGGAACTTTCACCCCTCCACTTT.

J is TRBJ1-2 and V is TRBV7-9; D not resolved. The CDR3 consists of 13 residues. Trimming cost V 1 base and J 4 bases, with 7 bases left between them. Germline V gene data show CDR1 as SEHNR and CDR2 as FQNEAQ (reference sequence). The CDR3 DNA reads as TGTGCCAGCAGCTTAGGGGAGGGCTATGGCTACACCTTC. Amino acids: CASSLGEGYGYTF.

The chain joins TRBV9 to TRBJ2-7, with 10 bases lining up with TRBD1. Trimming removed 4 bases from V and 7 bases from J; junction bases left unmatched: 11. Germline V CDR1 and CDR2: SGDLS, YYNGEE. The CDR3 has 15 amino acids. CDR3 DNA sequence: TGTGCCAGCAGCCCCTCCGGGACAGGGGTGGTAGAGCAGTACTTC. Translated: CASSPSGTGVVEQYF.

This sequence joins TRBV4-3 and TRBJ1-2; D remains unclear. Trimming left V 3 bases short and J 8 bases short, with 19 bases between. Germline loops: CDR1 LGHNA, CDR2 YSLEER. This CDR3 region has 15 residues. The CDR3 sequence is CASSHSVSKAQGYTF. The CDR3, as DNA: TGCGCCAGCAGCCACTCGGTTAGCAAAGCTCAGGGCTACACCTTC.

The V gene is TRBV5-1, the J gene TRBJ1-3; D gene uncertain. The V end lost 3 bases, the J end lost 0 bases, and 10 bases lay between the germline ends. From germline, CDR1 is SGHRS and CDR2 YFSETQ. The CDR3 covers 15 residues. DNA for the CDR3: TGCGCCAGCAGCTCGGACCGGAGCTCTGGAAACACCATATATTTT. Translating gives CASSSDRSSGNTIYF.

This clone was found a few times. This chain uses TRBV4-1 with TRBJ2-4; D is undetermined. CDR3 length: 14 residues. The germline CDR1 and CDR2 sequences are MGHRA and YSYEKL. V lost 2 bases and J 6 bases, leaving 11 bases between the germline ends. The CDR3 loop reads CASSQSGEGNIQYF. CDR3 in DNA: TGCGCCAGCAGCCAATCCGGAGAAGGAAACATTCAGTACTTC.

This clone occurred once. V is TRBV4-1 and J is TRBJ2-1, with 13 bases that match TRBD2. J gave up 8 bases and V 1 base, and 11 bases lay outside the gene matches. The CDR3 has 18 residues. In germline, CDR1 is MGHRA, CDR2 YSYEKL. The CDR3 DNA follows: TGCGCCAGCAGCCAAGGTGGACTAGCGGGGGACCGAAGGGATGAGCAGTTCTTC. Protein sequence: CASSQGGLAGDRRDEQFF.

J is TRBJ2-5 and V is TRBV14; 7 nucleotides align to TRBD1. Germline V gene data show CDR1 as SGHDN and CDR2 as FVKESK. This CDR3 is 14 amino acids long. V was clipped by 4 bases and J by 7 bases; unmatched bases: 9. CDR3 nucleotide sequence: TGTGCCAGCAGCCGACCTGGGACAGACGGGACCCAGTACTTC. Residues: CASSRPGTDGTQYF.

The V call is TRBV28, the J call TRBJ2-2, with D perhaps matching TRBD1 or TRBD2 (5 bases each). V was shortened by 6 bases and J by 0 bases, with 17 bases between the two germline ends. Germline V gene data show CDR1 as MDHEN and CDR2 as SYDVKM. This CDR3 is built from 17 residues. The CDR3 region is CASRTPRGPTNTGELFF. In DNA form, the CDR3 reads TGTGCCAGCAGAACCCCTCGGGGCCCTACGAACACCGGGGAGCTGTTTTTT.

This clone was seen only once. The chain recombines TRBV28 with TRBJ2-1, with a weak D call TRBD1 (5 bases). Germline CDR1 MDHEN, CDR2 SYDVKM. The length of the CDR3 is 12 residues. V shed 4 bases and J shed 15 bases, with 16 bases lying between them. In DNA, the CDR3 is TGTGCCAGCAGTTCGATAGCCCCAGGGCCGTTCTTC. It codes for CASSSIAPGPFF. Supplemented by reference TRBV28 and TRBJ2-1, the full variable domain reads DVKVTQSSRYLVKRTGEKVFLECVQDMDHENMFWYRQDPGLGLRLIYFSYDVKMKEKGDIPEGYSVSREKKERFSLILESASTNQTSMYLCASSSIAPGPFFGPGTRLTVL.

This clone was seen a single time. The V gene is TRBV6-6, the J gene TRBJ1-3; D gene ambiguous. In germline, CDR1 is MNHNY, CDR2 SVGAGI (reference sequence). There are 14 residues in the CDR3. Trimming left V 4 bases short and J 2 bases short, with 9 bases between. The CDR3 sequence: CASSWIETGNTIYF. In DNA form, the CDR3 reads TGTGCCAGCAGTTGGATAGAGACTGGAAACACCATATATTTT.

This chain joins TRBV7-2 and TRBJ2-3, with 10 bases that match TRBD1. CDR3 length equals 16 residues. Germline values: CDR1 SGHTA, CDR2 FQGNSA. V was clipped by 3 bases and J by 4 bases; unmatched bases: 7. CDR3 sequence: CASSFPGQGLSDTQYF. As DNA, the CDR3 is TGTGCCAGCAGCTTTCCGGGACAGGGGTTGTCAGATACGCAGTATTTT.

This rearrangement joins TRBV30 to TRBJ1-1; D ambiguous. The CDR3 contains 13 residues. V was pared by 5 bases and J by 0 bases, with 10 bases between. CDR1 is GTSNPN, CDR2 SVGIG, per germline (reference sequence). CDR3 amino acids: CAWLRILNTEAFF. CDR3 nucleotide sequence: TGTGCCTGGTTACGAATCTTGAACACTGAAGCTTTCTTT.

This clone appeared once. This chain uses TRBV7-8 with TRBJ2-3, with 9 bases lining up with TRBD2. The CDR3 spans 18 residues. V lost 3 bases, J lost 0 bases, and 10 bases stayed unmatched. Germline values: CDR1 SGHVS, CDR2 FQNEAQ. The CDR3 sequence: CASSLLAGILTSTDTQYF. The CDR3 coding sequence is TGTGCCAGCAGCTTGCTAGCGGGGATATTAACTAGCACAGATACGCAGTATTTT. Supplemented by reference TRBV7-8 and TRBJ2-3, the full variable domain reads GAGVSQSPRYKVAKRGQDVALRCDPISGHVSLFWYQQALGQGPEFLTYFQNEAQLDKSGLPSDRFFAERPEGSVSTLKIQRTQQEDSAVYLCASSLLAGILTSTDTQYFGPGTRLTVL.

The V gene is TRBV4-2, the J gene TRBJ2-7; tentative D call: TRBD2 (5 bases). The V gene lost 3 bases and the J gene lost 0 bases, with 9 bases spanning the gap. CDR1 is LGHNA, CDR2 YNFKEQ, per germline. There are 14 residues in the CDR3. The chain's CDR3 is CASSQDSISYEQYF. The CDR3 nucleotides are TGTGCCAGCAGCCAGGACTCGATCTCCTACGAGCAGTACTTC.

Concerning this clone: A read error may produce the germline difference seen at one junction end. This chain links TRBV14 with TRBJ2-7; unclear D gene. Looked up from germline, CDR1 is SGHDN and CDR2 is FVKESK. The CDR3 is 12 amino acids. The DNA of the CDR3 is TGTGCCAACAGCCAAGATTGGCACGAGCAGTACTTC. As protein: CANSQDWHEQYF.